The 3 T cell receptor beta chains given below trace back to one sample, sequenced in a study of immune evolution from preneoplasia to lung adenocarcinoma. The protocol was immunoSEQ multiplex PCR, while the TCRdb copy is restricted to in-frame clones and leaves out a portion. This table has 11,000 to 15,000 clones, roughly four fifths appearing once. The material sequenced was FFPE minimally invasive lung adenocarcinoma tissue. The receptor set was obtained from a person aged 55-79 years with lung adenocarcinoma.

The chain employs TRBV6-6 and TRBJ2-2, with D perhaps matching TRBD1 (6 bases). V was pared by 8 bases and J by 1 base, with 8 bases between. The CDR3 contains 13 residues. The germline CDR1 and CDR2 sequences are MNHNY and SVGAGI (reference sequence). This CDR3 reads CASPDRNTGELFF. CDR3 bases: TGTGCCAGCCCGGACAGGAACACCGGGGAGCTGTTTTTT.

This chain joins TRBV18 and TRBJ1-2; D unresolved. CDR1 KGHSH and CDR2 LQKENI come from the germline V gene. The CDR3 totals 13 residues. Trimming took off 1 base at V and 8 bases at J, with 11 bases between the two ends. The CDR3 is CASSPLSSWGYTF. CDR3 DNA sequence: TGTGCCAGCTCACCACTGTCTTCGTGGGGCTACACCTTC.

The CDR3 coding sequence is TGTGCCAGCAGCTCAAGAGACAGGAAGAACACCGGGGAGCTGTTTTTT. The encoded protein is CASSSRDRKNTGELFF. This chain links TRBV11-2 with TRBJ2-2; perhaps TRBD1 as D (6 bases). Germline CDR1 reads SGHAT; CDR2 reads FQNNGV. V was clipped by 4 bases and J by 1 base, with 13 bases between them. The CDR3 sequence is 16 residues long.